What follows are 23 T cell receptor beta chains derived from one specimen sequenced in a study of shared clonotypes between healthy human individuals. Assay used: immunoSEQ multiplex PCR; TCRdb lists only in-frame clones, some missing. The table shows around 510,000 clones, with around 78% occurring only once. The sample consisted of PBMCs. The receptors were sampled from a woman in her forties in good health. Some clones in this sample may be carry-over from other donors' samples.

The chain combines TRBV11-3 with TRBJ2-2, with D tentatively TRBD1 (6 bases). V lost 4 bases and J lost 4, with 16 bases in between. The CDR3 contains 16 residues. Germline assignment: CDR1 SGHNT and CDR2 YENEEA. The CDR3 coding sequence is TGTGCCAGCAGCTCCCCGGAGGACAGCCTCACCGGGGAGCTGTTTTTT. Translated: CASSSPEDSLTGELFF.

This clone was observed once. The chain carries TRBV28 and TRBJ1-4; tentative D call: TRBD1 (5 bases). The germline V gene has CDR1 MDHEN and CDR2 SYDVKM. V dropped 8 bases and J dropped 0 bases, with 7 bases sitting between them. The CDR3 is made up of 13 amino acids. This CDR3 is CASWGATNEKLFF. In DNA form, the CDR3 reads TGTGCCAGCTGGGGCGCAACTAATGAAAAACTGTTTTTT. Looking up the rest from reference TRBV28 and TRBJ1-4 gives the full variable domain: DVKVTQSSRYLVKRTGEKVFLECVQDMDHENMFWYRQDPGLGLRLIYFSYDVKMKEKGDIPEGYSVSREKKERFSLILESASTNQTSMYLCASWGATNEKLFFGSGTQLSVL.

The chain recombines TRBV4-3 with TRBJ2-2; tentative D call: TRBD2 (5 bases). Trimming stripped 0 bases from V and 5 bases from J, with 10 bases between. CDR1 is LGHNA and CDR2 is YSLEER in the germline V gene. This CDR3 region has 15 residues. The CDR3 is CASSQETIPTGELFF. CDR3 DNA: TGCGCCAGCAGCCAAGAGACTATACCTACCGGGGAGCTGTTTTTT.

This clone was counted a few times. The genes are TRBV4-1 and TRBJ2-2; possible D gene TRBD2, 6 bases. Germline assignment: CDR1 MGHRA and CDR2 YSYEKL. The CDR3 covers 20 residues. Trimming left V 0 bases short and J 4 bases short, with 24 bases between. DNA for the CDR3: TGCGCCAGCAGCCAAGATCTCTGGGGTGGGGGGAGCGGCGTCACCGGGGAGCTGTTTTTT. Translation: CASSQDLWGGGSGVTGELFF.

This clone is a singleton in its sample. V and J are TRBV9 and TRBJ1-4, with D unclear. Trimming shortened V by 5 bases and J by 6 bases, and 11 bases separated the two germline ends. Germline values: CDR1 SGDLS, CDR2 YYNGEE. The CDR3 spans 13 residues. Here the CDR3 DNA reads TGTGCCAGCAGGCCACCGACCGATGAAAAACTGTTTTTT. It encodes CASRPPTDEKLFF.

There are a few counts of this clone. The J gene is TRBJ1-2, the V gene TRBV5-6; no firm D call. The CDR3 covers 13 residues. CDR1 SGHDT and CDR2 YYEEEE come from the germline V gene. V lost 4 bases and J lost 1, with 8 bases in between. CDR3 nucleotide sequence: TGTGCCAGCAGCCCCGAGGATAACTATGGCTACACCTTC. Translated: CASSPEDNYGYTF.

J is TRBJ2-7 and V is TRBV7-9; D not certain. The CDR3 is 17 residues long. The germline CDR1 and CDR2 sequences are SEHNR and FQNEAQ (reference sequence). Trimming removed 5 bases from V and 2 bases from J, with 22 bases in between. This chain's CDR3 is CASSANRNPTRAYEQYF. The CDR3 DNA reads TGTGCCAGCAGCGCGAACAGAAACCCCACTCGGGCCTACGAGCAGTACTTC.

The chain couples TRBV7-9 to TRBJ2-2, with D unclear. Germline values: CDR1 SEHNR, CDR2 FQNEAQ (reference sequence). Trimming shortened V by 7 bases and J by 3 bases, and 9 bases separated the two germline ends. The length of the CDR3 is 13 residues. CDR3 region: CASTRTYTGELFF. CDR3 DNA sequence: TGTGCCAGCACCAGGACCTACACCGGGGAGCTGTTTTTT.

This rearrangement joins TRBV18 to TRBJ2-2; maybe TRBD2 (5 bases). Germline V gives CDR1 KGHSH, CDR2 LQKENI. Trimming removed 8 bases from V and 1 base from J, with 17 bases in between. This CDR3 is built from 16 residues. The CDR3 sequence: CASPNNVGRNTGELFF. DNA for the CDR3: TGTGCCAGCCCAAATAACGTAGGGAGGAACACCGGGGAGCTGTTTTTT.

V usage is TRBV28 and J usage is TRBJ1-5; D unresolved. Germline V lookup: CDR1 MDHEN, CDR2 SYDVKM. CDR3 length: 15 amino acids. V dropped 2 bases and J dropped 5 bases, with 13 bases sitting between them. CDR3 DNA: TGTGCCAGCAGTTTACCACCCGCCCAGTATCAGCCCCAGCATTTT. Amino acid sequence: CASSLPPAQYQPQHF.

This chain connects TRBV7-2 to TRBJ2-5, with D maybe TRBD1 (6 bases). This CDR3 has 12 amino acids. V was cut by 6 bases and J by 7 bases, with 12 bases left in between. Looked up from germline, CDR1 is SGHTA and CDR2 is FQGNSA. CDR3 amino acids: CASSPARGTQYF. CDR3 sequence (DNA): TGTGCCAGCAGTCCCGCCAGGGGGACCCAGTACTTC.

This chain links TRBV5-1 with TRBJ2-2, with D perhaps given as TRBD1 or TRBD2 (5 bases each). V was cut by 6 bases and J by 4 bases, with 13 bases left in between. Germline V gene sequence: CDR1 SGHRS, CDR2 YFSETQ. The CDR3 is made up of 14 amino acids. CDR3 sequence reads: CASIGGGATGELFF. CDR3 nucleotide sequence: TGCGCCAGCATAGGTGGGGGAGCCACCGGGGAGCTGTTTTTT.

The V gene is TRBV5-1, the J gene TRBJ2-5; either TRBD1 or TRBD2 may fit D (5 bases each). Deletions cut 2 bases from V and 3 bases from J, with 14 bases between. The CDR3 contains 15 residues. Germline lookup yields CDR1 SGHRS and CDR2 YFSETQ. The CDR3 bases are TGCGCCAGCAGCTTAACCCCCGGGGCGGAAGAGACCCAGTACTTC. It yields the protein CASSLTPGAEETQYF.

The rearrangement joins TRBV10-3 to TRBJ2-7; 8 bases fit TRBD1. The V gene end was trimmed by 3 bases and the J gene end by 5 bases; junction bases not matched to a gene: 3. This CDR3 comprises 13 residues. From germline, CDR1 is ENHRY and CDR2 SYGVKD. CDR3 residues: CAISDRQGNEQYF. CDR3 in DNA: TGTGCCATCAGTGATCGACAGGGGAACGAGCAGTACTTC.

The rearrangement links TRBV9 to TRBJ1-4; D gene ambiguous. Per the germline V gene, CDR1 is SGDLS and CDR2 is YYNGEE. This CDR3 region has 17 residues. Between the trimmed V and J ends, which lost 0 bases and 3 bases, there was a span of 15 bases. The CDR3 sequence is CASSVGGQNGANEKLFF. CDR3 nucleotides: TGTGCCAGCAGCGTAGGAGGGCAAAACGGCGCTAATGAAAAACTGTTTTTT.

There are a few counts of this clone. This chain joins TRBV7-9 and TRBJ2-5; no firm D call. Germline CDR1 is SEHNR and CDR2 is FQNEAQ (reference sequence). Deletions cut 1 base from V and 4 bases from J, with 19 bases between. The CDR3 extends over 17 amino acids. Here the CDR3 reads CASSLDAARTPRETQYF. CDR3 sequence (DNA): TGTGCCAGCAGCTTAGATGCGGCCAGGACCCCAAGAGAGACCCAGTACTTC.

This chain joins TRBV4-2 and TRBJ1-2; perhaps TRBD1 as D (6 bases). V was pared by 0 bases and J by 8 bases, with 22 bases between. The CDR3 has 17 residues. The germline CDR1 and CDR2 sequences are LGHNA and YNFKEQ. The CDR3 sequence is CASSQDAPESAQGGYTF. The CDR3, as DNA: TGTGCCAGCAGCCAAGATGCGCCTGAGTCGGCTCAGGGGGGCTACACCTTC.

Note on this clone: The junction differs from germline at one of its ends, possibly a read error. The CDR3 nucleotides read TGTGCCAGCAGGCAAGCGGGACAGGGTTATGAAAAACTGTCTTTT. Its protein product is CASRQAGQGYEKLSF. The J gene is TRBJ1-4, the V gene TRBV28; 9 positions agree with TRBD1. In germline, CDR1 is MDHEN, CDR2 SYDVKM. CDR3 size: 15 residues.

On this clone: At the DNA level, this CDR3 is encoded by other sequences in the same sample as well. The chain carries TRBV9 and TRBJ2-3; D is perhaps TRBD2 (6 bases). CDR3 size: 15 residues. Germline V gene sequence: CDR1 SGDLS, CDR2 YYNGEE. V was clipped by 0 bases and J by 1 base, with 9 bases between them. The CDR3 DNA reads as TGTGCCAGCAGCGTAGGTTTAGCGGGCACAGATACGCAGTATTTT. Amino acid sequence: CASSVGLAGTDTQYF.

This rearrangement joins TRBV4-1 to TRBJ2-1; 8 nucleotides match TRBD2. With 0 bases clipped from V and 8 bases from J, the junction kept 9 bases outside the gene matches. Per the germline V gene, CDR1 is MGHRA and CDR2 is YSYEKL. The length of the CDR3 is 16 residues. The CDR3 here is CASSQEPSGSYDEQFF. In DNA form, the CDR3 reads TGCGCCAGCAGCCAAGAGCCCAGCGGGAGTTATGATGAGCAGTTCTTC.

CDR3 loop: CASSLGGFVFNEQFF. The CDR3 DNA reads as TGTGCCAGCAGTTTAGGGGGGTTTGTTTTCAATGAGCAGTTCTTC. The chain carries TRBV28 and TRBJ2-1, with D possibly matching TRBD2 (6 bases). The V end lost 2 bases, the J end lost 6 bases, and 14 bases lay between the germline ends. Germline V gene sequence: CDR1 MDHEN, CDR2 SYDVKM. The CDR3 runs 15 residues.

The CDR3 is CASSIRGGGNYGYTF. The CDR3 bases are TGTGCCAGCAGTATCCGTGGAGGGGGAAACTATGGCTACACCTTC. The chain couples TRBV6-6 to TRBJ1-2; D might be TRBD1 (6 bases). There are 15 residues in the CDR3. Germline V gene data show CDR1 as MNHNY and CDR2 as SVGAGI (reference sequence). V was trimmed by 5 bases and J by 2 bases, leaving 15 bases between them.

This clone was counted a single time. The V gene is TRBV19, the J gene TRBJ1-2; D gene uncertain. The CDR3 contains 15 residues. Trimming cost V 0 bases and J 0 bases, with 8 bases left between them. CDR1 and CDR2 from the germline V gene are LNHDA and SQIVND (reference sequence). As DNA, the CDR3 is TGTGCCAGTAGTATAGAGACGACGGCTAACTATGGCTACACCTTC. This sequence encodes CASSIETTANYGYTF.